One and the same sample provided the 12 T cell receptor beta chains below, sequenced in a study of T cells in Graves' hyperthyroidism and ophthalmopathy. RNA transcripts yielded amplified TCR beta CDR3 regions. Researchers ran a first-round RT-PCR on the TCR CDR3 using the HTBI primer set. TCRdb re-derived calls from the multiplex PCR reads in MiXCR, one entry per CDR3 protein. This sample has some 300,000 distinct CDR3 sequences; approximately 17% occur once, and the top ten carry approximately 35%. Sequences were obtained from blood. Receptors originate from a man between 25 and 39 years old with Graves' hyperthyroidism.

In its sample, this clonotype was seen many times. The genes are TRBV11-3 and TRBJ2-3; 10 positions match TRBD2. Germline V gene sequence: CDR1 SGHNT, CDR2 YENEEA. J lost 2 bases, V lost 3 bases, and 14 bases had no gene match. The CDR3 runs 19 residues. CDR3 sequence reads: CASSFILGTSETTTDTQYF. CDR3 nucleotide sequence: TGTGCCAGCAGCTTCATTCTAGGGACTAGCGAGACAACCACAGATACGCAGTATTTT.

This chain uses TRBV5-1 with TRBJ2-2, with a tentative D call TRBD1 (5 bases). V was pared by 3 bases and J by 9 bases, with 15 bases between. There are 14 residues in the CDR3. Germline CDR1 and CDR2: SGHRS and YFSETQ. Here the CDR3 reads CASSSGIARRELFF. The CDR3 DNA follows: TGCGCCAGCAGCTCAGGGATCGCCCGGAGGGAGCTGTTTTTT.

The rearrangement links TRBV29-1 to TRBJ2-7, with D possibly TRBD1 on 5 matching bases. Germline-derived CDR1 and CDR2 are SQVTM and ANQGSEA. The CDR3 has 12 residues. With 7 bases removed from V and 3 bases from J, the gap between germline ends came to 13 bases. Here the CDR3 DNA reads TGCAGCGCCCTCGGACATCTCTACGAGCAGTACTTC. Translation gives CSALGHLYEQYF.

This clonotype was detected once. This chain connects TRBV12-3 or TRBV12-4 to TRBJ1-1; the match to TRBD1 covers 10 bases. V trimming: 3 bases; J trimming: 10 bases; junction bases outside the gene matches: 5. CDR3 length: 13 amino acids. Here the CDR3 reads CASSFSGTGAAFF. CDR3 DNA: TGTGCCAGCAGTTTTTCCGGGACAGGGGCAGCTTTCTTT.

The rearrangement joins TRBV20-1 to TRBJ2-1, with 8 bases identical to TRBD2. This CDR3 region has 15 residues. The germline gives CDR1 DFQATT, CDR2 SNEGSKA (reference sequence). The V and J ends lost 3 bases and 3 bases, in that order; junction bases with no gene match: 7. In nucleotides, the CDR3 is TGCAGTGCTAGGACGCCAGCGGGAGACTACAATGAGCAGTTCTTC. Amino acid sequence: CSARTPAGDYNEQFF.

This clonotype was detected only a few times. A read error may be the cause here, since a much bigger clone is one base away. The rearrangement joins TRBV20-1 to TRBJ2-1, with TRBD1 matching over 9 bases. Germline assignment: CDR1 DFQATT and CDR2 SNEGSKA (reference sequence). The V and J ends lost 5 bases and 12 bases, in that order; junction bases with no gene match: 11. This CDR3 contains 13 residues. This CDR3 reads CSALGRGQGGQFF. CDR3 DNA: TGCAGTGCTTTAGGGAGGGGACAGGGTGGGCAGTTCTTC.

This clonotype has a handful of counts. The rearrangement joins TRBV7-2 to TRBJ2-7; 7 bases fit TRBD1. CDR3 size: 13 residues. J was trimmed by 2 bases and V by 8 bases; bases with no gene match: 6. Germline assignment: CDR1 SGHTA and CDR2 FQGNSA. CDR3 loop: CASGKTGPYEQYF. The CDR3 bases are TGTGCCAGCGGAAAGACAGGGCCCTACGAGCAGTACTTC.

This clonotype was picked up many times. The chain recombines TRBV27 with TRBJ1-1, with TRBD1 matching over 7 bases. Germline trimming cut 8 bases from V and 1 base from J; bases unmatched to any gene: 7. The V gene's germline CDR1 is MNHEY and CDR2 SMNVEV (reference sequence). This CDR3 is 14 amino acids long. The CDR3 sequence: CASVGTDQNTEAFF. CDR3 nucleotides: TGTGCCAGCGTTGGGACAGACCAGAACACTGAAGCTTTCTTT.

This clonotype was picked up many times. CDR3 sequence: CASSLPRGYEQYF. The CDR3 DNA sequence: TGTGCCAGCAGTCTCCCCCGGGGATACGAGCAGTACTTC. The chain employs TRBV28 and TRBJ2-7; weak D call: TRBD2 (5 bases). V lost 5 bases and J 4 bases, leaving 12 bases between the germline ends. The CDR3 consists of 13 residues. Germline values: CDR1 MDHEN, CDR2 SYDVKM.

This clonotype appeared a few times. The chain is built from TRBV10-3 and TRBJ2-7; D is possibly TRBD1 (6 bases). The CDR3 covers 15 residues. The germline V and J ends were trimmed by 2 bases and 2 bases, with 13 bases remaining between them. Germline V lookup: CDR1 ENHRY, CDR2 SYGVKD. Here the CDR3 reads CAISEGLRGTYEQYF. CDR3 in DNA: TGTGCCATCAGTGAGGGATTAAGGGGGACCTACGAGCAGTACTTC.

This clonotype was seen ten or more times. J is TRBJ2-3 and V is TRBV20-1; 15 nucleotides line up with TRBD2. V dropped 3 bases and J dropped 5; count of bases not matched to a gene: 6. Germline-derived CDR1 and CDR2 are DFQATT and SNEGSKA (reference sequence). The CDR3 extends over 16 amino acids. CDR3 protein: CSASGTSGRTGDTQYF. The CDR3 nucleotides read TGCAGTGCTAGCGGGACTAGCGGGAGGACCGGAGATACGCAGTATTTT.

This clonotype was detected ten times or more. V is TRBV5-1 and J is TRBJ1-6; D remains unclear. The V gene's germline CDR1 is SGHRS and CDR2 YFSETQ. The CDR3 totals 13 residues. V was cut by 0 bases and J by 7 bases, with 5 bases left in between. As DNA, the CDR3 is TGCGCCAGCAGCTTGGACACGAATTCACCCCTCCACTTT. It translates to CASSLDTNSPLHF. The variable domain in full, with the rest retrieved from reference TRBV5-1 and TRBJ1-6, is KAGVTQTPRYLIKTRGQQVTLSCSPISGHRSVSWYQQTPGQGLQFLFEYFSETQRNKGNFPGRFSGRQFSNSRSEMNVSTLELGDSALYLCASSLDTNSPLHFGNGTRLTVT.